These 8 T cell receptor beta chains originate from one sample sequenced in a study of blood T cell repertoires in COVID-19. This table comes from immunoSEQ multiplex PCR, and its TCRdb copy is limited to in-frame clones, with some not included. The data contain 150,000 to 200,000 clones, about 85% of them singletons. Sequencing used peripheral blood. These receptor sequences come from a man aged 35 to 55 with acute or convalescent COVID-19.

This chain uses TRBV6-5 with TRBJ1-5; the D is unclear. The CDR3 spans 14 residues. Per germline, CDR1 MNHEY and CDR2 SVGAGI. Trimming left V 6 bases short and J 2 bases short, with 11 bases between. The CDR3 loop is CASSSQNGNQPQHF. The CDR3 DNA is TGTGCCAGCAGCTCTCAGAACGGCAATCAGCCCCAGCATTTT.

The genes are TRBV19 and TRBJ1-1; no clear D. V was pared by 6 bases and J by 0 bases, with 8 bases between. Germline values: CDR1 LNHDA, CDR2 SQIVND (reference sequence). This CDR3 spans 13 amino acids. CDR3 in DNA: TGTGCCAGTAGAGCACCCCTGAACACTGAAGCTTTCTTT. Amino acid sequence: CASRAPLNTEAFF.

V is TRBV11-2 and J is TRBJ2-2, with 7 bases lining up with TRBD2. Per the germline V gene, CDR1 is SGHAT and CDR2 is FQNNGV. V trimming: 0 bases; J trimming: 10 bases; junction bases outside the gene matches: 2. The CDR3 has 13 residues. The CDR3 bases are TGTGCCAGCAGCTTAGATAGACTAGCGGAGCTGTTTTTT. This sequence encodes CASSLDRLAELFF. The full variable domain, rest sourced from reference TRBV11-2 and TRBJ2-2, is EAGVAQSPRYKIIEKRQSVAFWCNPISGHATLYWYQQILGQGPKLLIQFQNNGVVDDSQLPKDRFSAERLKGVDSTLKIQPAKLEDSAVYLCASSLDRLAELFFGEGSRLTVL.

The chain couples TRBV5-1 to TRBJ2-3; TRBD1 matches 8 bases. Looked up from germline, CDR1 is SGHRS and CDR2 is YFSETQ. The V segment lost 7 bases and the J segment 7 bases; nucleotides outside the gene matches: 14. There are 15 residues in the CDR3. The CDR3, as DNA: TGCGCCAGCGCCGACCAGGGGGCGGGCGGGAATACGCAGTATTTT. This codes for CASADQGAGGNTQYF. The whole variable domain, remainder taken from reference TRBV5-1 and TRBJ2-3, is KAGVTQTPRYLIKTRGQQVTLSCSPISGHRSVSWYQQTPGQGLQFLFEYFSETQRNKGNFPGRFSGRQFSNSRSEMNVSTLELGDSALYLCASADQGAGGNTQYFGPGTRLTVL.

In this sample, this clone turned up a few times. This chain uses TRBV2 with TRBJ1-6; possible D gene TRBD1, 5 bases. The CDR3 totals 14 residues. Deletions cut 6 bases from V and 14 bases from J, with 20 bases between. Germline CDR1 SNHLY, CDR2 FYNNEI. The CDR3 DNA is TGTGCCAGCAGCGGCGGCCGGGGCGGGAGAACCCTCCACTTT. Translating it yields CASSGGRGGRTLHF.

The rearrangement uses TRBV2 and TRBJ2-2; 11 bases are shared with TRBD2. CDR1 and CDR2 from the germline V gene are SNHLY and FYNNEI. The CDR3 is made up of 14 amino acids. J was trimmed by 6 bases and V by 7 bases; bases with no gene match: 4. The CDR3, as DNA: TGTGCCAGCATAGCGGGGGGGCCCCCCGGGGAGCTGTTTTTT. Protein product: CASIAGGPPGELFF.

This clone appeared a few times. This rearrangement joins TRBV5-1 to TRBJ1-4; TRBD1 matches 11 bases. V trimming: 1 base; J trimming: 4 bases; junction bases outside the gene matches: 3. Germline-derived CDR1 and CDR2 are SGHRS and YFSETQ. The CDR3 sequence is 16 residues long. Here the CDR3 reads CASSLFGTGGNEKLFF. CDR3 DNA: TGCGCCAGCAGCTTGTTCGGGACAGGGGGTAATGAAAAACTGTTTTTT.

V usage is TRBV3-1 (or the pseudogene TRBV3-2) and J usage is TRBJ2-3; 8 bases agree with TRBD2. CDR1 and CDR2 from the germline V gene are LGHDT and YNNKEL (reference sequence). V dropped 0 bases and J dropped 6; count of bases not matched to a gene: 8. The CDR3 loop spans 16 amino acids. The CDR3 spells CASSQDQSGGGDTQYF. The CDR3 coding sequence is TGTGCCAGCAGCCAAGATCAGAGCGGGGGCGGGGATACGCAGTATTTT.